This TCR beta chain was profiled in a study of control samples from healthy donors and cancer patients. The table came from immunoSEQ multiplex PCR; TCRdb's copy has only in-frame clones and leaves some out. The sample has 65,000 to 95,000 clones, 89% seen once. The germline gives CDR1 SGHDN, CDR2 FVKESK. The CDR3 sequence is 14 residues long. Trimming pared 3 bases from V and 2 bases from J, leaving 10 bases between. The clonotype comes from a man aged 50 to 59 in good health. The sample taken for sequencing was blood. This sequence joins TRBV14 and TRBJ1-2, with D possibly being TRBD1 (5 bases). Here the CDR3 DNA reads TGTGCCAGCAGCCAGGGACGGGGAAACTATGGCTACACCTTC. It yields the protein CASSQGRGNYGYTF.